The clone carrying this TCR beta chain was recorded at least ten times. Its antigen is currently unknown. With 10-nucleotide random UMIs included, cDNA was synthesized by 5'RACE. TCRdb recomputed calls from the 5' RACE reads with MiXCR, one row per CDR3 protein. The repertoire includes approximately 40,000 distinct CDR3 sequences, about 22% of them detected once, and about 4.5% sits in the top ten. Time point meaning: technical triplicate 3. PBMCs numbering 2 million and stored at -80 C yielded the unsorted libraries. The source of the sample is a study of neurological immune-mediated disorders. Overall study findings and caveats: Levels of TCR clonal expansion peaked in HTLV-1-associated myelopathy and reached their lowest in multiple sclerosis, under those of healthy controls.

Per germline, CDR1 LNHDA and CDR2 SQIVND (reference sequence). V shed 5 bases and J 5 bases; nucleotides not matched to a gene: 14. CDR3 length: 16 residues. The sequencing sample was made of PBMCs. The genes are TRBV19 and TRBJ1-2; 7 nucleotides match TRBD1. The TCR was taken from a man aged 60 to 75 with HTLV-1-associated myelopathy (HAM/TSP). CDR3 bases: TGTGCCAGTAGTCCCCTCCGGGACAGTTTTGGTTATGGCTACACCTTC. Translated, it gives CASSPLRDSFGYGYTF.